These 11 T cell receptor beta chains were sequenced from one sample in a study of blood T cell repertoires in COVID-19. Method: immunoSEQ multiplex PCR; TCRdb's copy keeps in-frame clones and lacks some. The repertoire holds approximately 75,000 clones, roughly 88% seen once, with 20% to 25% in the top ten. Sequencing was performed on peripheral blood. These receptors came from a woman aged 45 to 65 with acute or convalescent COVID-19.

This chain connects TRBV7-2 to TRBJ2-7, with no clear D. Germline V gene lookup returns CDR1 SGHTA and CDR2 FQGNSA. The CDR3 totals 12 residues. Trimming pared 5 bases from V and 4 bases from J, leaving 9 bases between. The CDR3, as DNA: TGTGCCAGCAGCATACAAGTTTACGAGCAGTACTTC. Translation: CASSIQVYEQYF.

The rearrangement links TRBV11-2 to TRBJ2-7; TRBD1 is a possible D gene (6 bases). Germline V lookup: CDR1 SGHAT, CDR2 FQNNGV. V was cut by 5 bases and J by 6 bases, with 23 bases left in between. This CDR3 is 16 amino acids long. The CDR3 nucleotides are TGTGCCAGCAGCCCCCAATCCCCAACAGGGTTGAGCGAGCAGTACTTC. This codes for CASSPQSPTGLSEQYF.

The genes are TRBV12-3 or TRBV12-4 and TRBJ2-4; maybe TRBD2 (6 bases). Trimming removed 4 bases at V and 5 bases at J, with 6 bases between. The CDR3 contains 12 residues. The CDR3 region is CASSSGENIQYF. The CDR3 bases are TGTGCCAGCAGTTCGGGGGAAAACATTCAGTACTTC.

The J gene is TRBJ1-6, the V gene TRBV7-2, with TRBD1 matching 7 bases. CDR3 length equals 15 residues. Trimming cost V 1 base and J 6 bases; bases outside gene matches: 3. Germline V CDR1 and CDR2: SGHTA, FQGNSA. Here the CDR3 DNA reads TGTGCCAGCAGCTTAGTAGGGGGCTCTAATTCACCCCTCCACTTT. This translates into CASSLVGGSNSPLHF.

The rearrangement uses TRBV9 and TRBJ2-3; tentatively, D is TRBD2 (6 bases). Trimming left V 0 bases short and J 4 bases short, with 12 bases between. CDR3 length: 15 residues. Germline CDR1 SGDLS, CDR2 YYNGEE. The CDR3 loop reads CASSVGLGNADTQYF. CDR3 coding DNA: TGTGCCAGCAGCGTAGGACTAGGAAACGCAGATACGCAGTATTTT.

V usage is TRBV6-2 or TRBV6-3 and J usage is TRBJ2-7; the match to TRBD1 covers 9 bases. Germline lookup yields CDR1 MNHEY and CDR2 SVGEGT. With V trimmed by 6 bases and J by 3 bases, 15 bases remained unmatched. The CDR3 has 17 amino acids. The CDR3 here is CASSRQTGGTRDYEQYF. The CDR3 DNA reads TGTGCCAGCAGCCGACAAACAGGGGGCACCAGGGACTACGAGCAGTACTTC.

The rearrangement links TRBV2 to TRBJ2-7; D ambiguous. From germline, CDR1 is SNHLY and CDR2 FYNNEI. The CDR3 is made up of 16 amino acids. Trimming took off 0 bases at V and 3 bases at J, with 15 bases between the two ends. Here the CDR3 reads CASSEAARRHSYEQYF. For the CDR3, the DNA is TGTGCCAGCAGTGAAGCGGCCCGCAGGCACAGCTACGAGCAGTACTTC.

The chain joins TRBV5-1 to TRBJ1-2; 7 bases fit TRBD1. The J segment lost 7 bases and the V segment lost 0 bases, leaving 12 bases of the junction unmatched. The CDR3 covers 16 residues. Germline CDR1 is SGHRS and CDR2 is YFSETQ. The DNA of the CDR3 is TGCGCCAGCAGCTTGGCCCGCCCCGACAGGGAAGGTGGCTACACCTTC. Protein sequence: CASSLARPDREGGYTF.

V and J are TRBV3-1 (or the pseudogene TRBV3-2) and TRBJ2-2; 14 bases fit TRBD2. V gave up 4 bases and J gave up 8 bases; unmatched junction bases: 6. The germline gives CDR1 LGHDT, CDR2 YNNKEL (reference sequence). The CDR3 runs to 16 residues. CDR3 region: CASSLRLAGGHGELFF. The CDR3 nucleotides are TGTGCCAGCAGCCTCCGACTAGCGGGGGGGCATGGGGAGCTGTTTTTT.

This rearrangement joins TRBV5-1 to TRBJ1-3; 9 nucleotides match TRBD1. With V trimmed by 3 bases and J by 6 bases, 4 bases remained unmatched. The CDR3 covers 14 residues. Germline loops: CDR1 SGHRS, CDR2 YFSETQ. CDR3 sequence (DNA): TGCGCCAGCAGCTCGGGACAGGGTGTAAACACCATATATTTT. Translated: CASSSGQGVNTIYF.

CDR3 in DNA: TGTGCCAGCAGCCTATTACCGGGACAGACCCCTGAGGAGCAGTACTTC. It codes for CASSLLPGQTPEEQYF. The chain combines TRBV5-5 with TRBJ2-7; 7 nucleotides agree with TRBD1. The length of the CDR3 is 16 residues. Looked up from germline, CDR1 is SGHKS and CDR2 is YYEKEE (reference sequence). V lost 4 bases to trimming and J lost 7 bases; unmatched junction nucleotides: 17.